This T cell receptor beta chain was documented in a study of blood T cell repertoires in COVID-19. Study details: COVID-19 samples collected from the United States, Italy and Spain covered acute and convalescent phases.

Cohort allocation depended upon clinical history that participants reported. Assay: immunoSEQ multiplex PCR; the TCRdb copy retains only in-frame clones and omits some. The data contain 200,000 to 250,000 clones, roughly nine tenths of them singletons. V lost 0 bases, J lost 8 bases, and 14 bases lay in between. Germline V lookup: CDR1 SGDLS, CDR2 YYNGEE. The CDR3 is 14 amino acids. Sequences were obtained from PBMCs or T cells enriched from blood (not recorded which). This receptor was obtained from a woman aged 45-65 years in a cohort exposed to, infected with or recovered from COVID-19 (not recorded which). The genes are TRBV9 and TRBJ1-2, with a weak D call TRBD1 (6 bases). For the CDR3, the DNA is TGTGCCAGCAGCGTAGGACAGGTTCCTCGAGGCTACACCTTC. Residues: CASSVGQVPRGYTF.